Reported below is one T cell receptor (beta chain). No antigen is known for it. The data were obtained in a study of beta chain features in type 1 diabetes. About the study: The patients were much like the healthy donors in age, gender and cell yields. Overall study results and limits: Shortening of TCRB CDR3s, moderate but significant, appeared in all four CD4+ subsets of Type 1 diabetes patients.

CDR1 and CDR2 (germline): LNHDA, SQIVND (reference sequence). The length of the CDR3 is 16 residues. J gave up 8 bases and V 6 bases, and 14 bases lay outside the gene matches. Isolated RNA was reverse transcribed in full, so expressed TCRB transcripts were sequenced. Some clones are missing from TCRdb's copy, which holds only in-frame ones; the method was immunoSEQ multiplex PCR. The table lists about 160,000 clones, approximately 10% of them singletons. Sequencing used central memory CD4+ T cells from blood. This chain links TRBV19 with TRBJ2-1, with TRBD2 identical over 9 bases. This receptor was taken from a woman younger than 45 with type 1 diabetes. The CDR3 DNA reads TGTGCCAGTAGCGATACCGGGGCTAGCGGGATCGATGAGCAGTTCTTC. Translation gives CASSDTGASGIDEQFF.